This T cell receptor beta chain was obtained from a study of CD8 T cells in ankylosing spondylitis. Whole-study findings and limits: Typical of ankylosing spondylitis blood, it appeared, was a TCR beta motif of roughly eight highly homologous variants.

About this clonotype itself: Its target is not known.

CDR3 length: 14 amino acids. Germline values: CDR1 MDHEN, CDR2 SYDVKM. V was pared by 5 bases and J by 4 bases, with 6 bases of the junction left unmatched. TCRdb reprocessed the 5' RACE reads with MiXCR, giving one entry per CDR3 protein. Among 750,000 to 850,000 distinct CDR3 sequences listed, about 10% were seen once. The TCR originated in a male donor with ankylosing spondylitis. This chain uses TRBV28 with TRBJ2-3; 7 bases fit TRBD2. The sequencing input was blood, either unsorted or a sorted T cell fraction (not recorded which). The CDR3 sequence: CASSGRSGPDTQYF. CDR3 DNA: TGTGCCAGCAGTGGGCGTAGCGGGCCAGATACGCAGTATTTT.